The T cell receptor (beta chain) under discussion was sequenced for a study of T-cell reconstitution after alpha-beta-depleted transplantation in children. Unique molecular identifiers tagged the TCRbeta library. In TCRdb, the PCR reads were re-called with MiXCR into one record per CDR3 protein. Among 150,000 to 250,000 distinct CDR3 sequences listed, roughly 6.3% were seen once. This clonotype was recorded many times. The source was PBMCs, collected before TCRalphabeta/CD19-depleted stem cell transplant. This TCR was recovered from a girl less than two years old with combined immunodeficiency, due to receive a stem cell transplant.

CDR3: CASSPGQSRGREAFF. CDR3 DNA sequence: TGTGCCAGCAGCCCAGGACAGTCCCGGGGTCGAGAAGCGTTCTTC. V and J are TRBV7-9 and TRBJ2-1; tentative D call: TRBD1 (6 bases). This CDR3 is built from 15 residues. The V gene lost 5 bases and the J gene lost 15 bases, with 26 bases spanning the gap. Germline V gene sequence: CDR1 SEHNR, CDR2 FQNEAQ (reference sequence).